This TCR beta chain was identified during a study of Ad26.COV2.S vaccination and SARS-CoV-2 variants. Details on this clone: Its antigen is not identified.

Study-wide results and limits: Breadth measured for non-spike TCRs was similar across vaccine and placebo recipients.

Treatment here: roughly 20 received Ad26.COV2.S at low or high dose, single or two shots; 5 received placebo; per-sample allocation not given. Repertoires come from day 63 after the first vaccine or placebo injection. Produced via immunoSEQ multiplex PCR; TCRdb's table is partial and in-frame only. The sample lists about 390,000 clones; approximately 90% were seen once. The TCR sequence derives from a person aged 18-65 years who received the Ad26.COV2.S COVID-19 vaccine or a placebo. The specimen comprised peripheral blood, sampled in a trial of Ad26.COV2.S vaccine versus placebo.

CDR3 nucleotides: TGTGCCTGGAGTGTGGGGCACGGGGGCCTACAGCCCCAGCATTTT. Protein: CAWSVGHGGLQPQHF. This chain uses TRBV30 with TRBJ1-5, with D possibly being TRBD1 (6 bases). In germline, CDR1 is GTSNPN, CDR2 SVGIG (reference sequence). This CDR3 is 15 amino acids long. V was clipped by 0 bases and J by 7 bases, with 16 bases between them. Supplemented by reference TRBV30 and TRBJ1-5, the full variable domain reads SQTIHQWPATLVQPVGSPLSLECTVEGTSNPNLYWYRQAAGRGLQLLFYSVGIGQISSEVPQNLSASRPQDRQFILSSKKLLLSDSGFYLCAWSVGHGGLQPQHFGDGTRLSIL.